These T cell receptor beta chains were read from a single sample in a study of neurological immune-mediated disorders. TCRdb re-analysed the 5' RACE reads in MiXCR, keeping a single row per CDR3 protein. Of 25,000 to 30,000 distinct CDR3 sequences in the sample, roughly 6.7% are singletons; the top ten hold around 8.3%. Material for sequencing was PBMCs. The receptors were gathered from a woman in her forties or fifties in good health. CDR3s include the opening cysteine and the closing phenylalanine or tryptophan. The D gene is left open where the match is weak. Rows may omit the clone size; those that give it use once, few, many or a size class.

TRBJ1-1	many	TRBV12-3/TRBV12-4	TRBD1	CASSPLDRENTEAFF	TGTGCCAGCAGTCCCTTGGACAGGGAGAACACTGAAGCTTTCTTT
TRBJ2-1	many	TRBV20-1	TRBD1	CSARGTGGYGSNAYNEQFF	TGCAGTGCGAGGGGGACAGGGGGTTACGGGAGTAACGCCTACAATGAGCAGTTCTTC
TRBJ2-5	many	TRBV29-1	-	CSVDPDRGETQYF	TGCAGCGTTGACCCTGACAGAGGAGAGACCCAGTACTTC
TRBJ2-3	once	TRBV7-2	TRBD2	CASSQTSGRATDTQYF	TGTGCCAGCAGCCAGACTAGCGGGAGGGCCACAGATACGCAGTATTTT
TRBJ2-1	many	TRBV14	TRBD2	CASTPTGGSGRTYEQFF	TGTGCCAGCACCCCTACCGGGGGGAGCGGGAGGACTTATGAGCAGTTCTTC
TRBJ2-7	many	TRBV14	-	CASSQVSGRGEQYF	TGTGCCAGCAGCCAAGTTTCAGGGCGGGGCGAGCAGTACTTC
TRBJ1-1	many	TRBV5-1	TRBD1	CASRGQGDTEAFF	TGCGCCAGCCGCGGACAGGGGGACACTGAAGCTTTCTTT
TRBJ2-1	many	TRBV7-2	-	CASSLEGRSADEQFF	TGTGCCAGCAGCTTAGAGGGCCGATCAGCGGATGAGCAGTTCTTC
TRBJ2-2	many	TRBV5-1	-	CASSLEGEMAGELFF	TGCGCCAGCAGCTTGGAAGGGGAAATGGCCGGGGAGCTGTTTTTT
TRBJ2-3	-	TRBV5-5	TRBD2	CASSPGLAHKTDTQYF	TGTGCCAGCAGCCCCGGACTAGCCCACAAAACAGATACGCAGTATTTT
TRBJ2-1	-	TRBV7-2	TRBD1	CASSLGDRVSEQFF	TGTGCCAGCAGCTTAGGGGACAGGGTTAGTGAGCAGTTCTTC
TRBJ1-5	medium-sized	TRBV20-1	-	CSAPVEGNQPQHF	TGCAGTGCCCCCGTGGAGGGTAATCAGCCCCAGCATTTT
TRBJ2-1	many	TRBV20-1	-	CSARVSNTEQFF	TGCAGTGCTAGAGTGTCGAATACTGAGCAGTTCTTC
TRBJ1-5	many	TRBV6-1	-	CASSEAWDQPQHF	TGTGCCAGCAGTGAAGCGTGGGATCAGCCCCAGCATTTT
TRBJ2-1	many	TRBV20-1	-	CSARDRWRGPYNEQFF	TGCAGTGCTAGAGATCGCTGGCGGGGACCCTACAATGAGCAGTTCTTC
TRBJ2-3	many	TRBV20-1	-	CSAAQGRGNTDTQYF	TGCAGTGCCGCCCAAGGCCGGGGAAACACAGATACGCAGTATTTT
TRBJ2-2	many	TRBV29-1	-	CSVEGGAHDITGELFF	TGCAGCGTTGAGGGGGGGGCACACGACATCACCGGGGAGCTGTTTTTT
TRBJ2-7	-	TRBV29-1	TRBD2	CSASLSLAGPSEQYF	TGCAGCGCCTCCCTTTCGCTAGCGGGTCCCTCCGAGCAGTACTTC
TRBJ1-5	many	TRBV27	-	CASSWARGIDQPQHF	TGTGCCAGCAGTTGGGCCAGGGGTATTGATCAGCCCCAGCATTTT
TRBJ2-2	many	TRBV14	-	CASRRQTPGRGTGELFF	TGTGCCAGCAGGCGACAAACTCCGGGACGAGGGACCGGGGAGCTGTTTTTT
TRBJ2-1	many	TRBV11-1	TRBD2	CASTLRSGAYNEQFF	TGTGCCAGCACCCTCCGAAGCGGGGCTTACAATGAGCAGTTCTTC
TRBJ2-7	many	TRBV10-3	-	CAIRPDGSFYEQYF	TGTGCCATCAGGCCCGACGGGTCGTTCTACGAGCAGTACTTC
TRBJ1-5	many	TRBV7-2	-	CASSLNQQPQHF	TGTGCCAGCAGCTTAAACCAACAGCCCCAGCATTTT
TRBJ1-1	-	TRBV10-3	-	CAISESAGQLNTEAFF	TGTGCCATCAGTGAGTCGGCTGGCCAGCTGAACACTGAAGCTTTCTTT
TRBJ2-1	many	TRBV20-1	-	CSARDKRGGNNEQFF	TGCAGTGCTAGAGATAAGAGGGGGGGTAACAATGAGCAGTTCTTC
TRBJ2-5	many	TRBV28	TRBD1	CASSHEQGAGETQYF	TGTGCCAGCAGTCATGAACAGGGGGCGGGAGAGACCCAGTACTTC
TRBJ2-1	many	TRBV7-2	TRBD2	CASSPAGGLNEQFF	TGTGCCAGCAGTCCAGCGGGAGGGCTAAATGAGCAGTTCTTC
TRBJ1-1	many	TRBV6-6	-	CASPKGGPQISDTEAFF	TGTGCCAGCCCAAAGGGGGGGCCCCAAATCTCGGACACTGAAGCTTTCTTT
TRBJ2-1	many	TRBV5-1	-	CASSLEVGYEQFF	TGCGCCAGCAGCTTGGAAGTGGGTTATGAGCAGTTCTTC
TRBJ2-7	many	TRBV5-1	-	CASSPNPGQHYEQYF	TGCGCCAGCAGCCCCAACCCAGGACAGCACTACGAGCAGTACTTC
TRBJ2-3	many	TRBV2	TRBD2	CAIIRAGGTDTQYF	TGTGCCATCATACGAGCGGGAGGCACAGATACGCAGTATTTT
TRBJ1-1	many	TRBV20-1	TRBD1	CSAADRASEAFF	TGCAGTGCCGCCGACAGGGCCAGTGAAGCTTTCTTT
TRBJ2-7	many	TRBV20-1	-	CSTRGTASYEQYF	TGCAGTACCCGGGGGACAGCCTCCTACGAGCAGTACTTC
TRBJ1-5	many	TRBV6-6	TRBD1	CASNGQGARDQPQHF	TGTGCCAGCAACGGACAGGGGGCGCGGGATCAGCCCCAGCATTTT
TRBJ2-5	many	TRBV29-1	TRBD1	CSVDGDRGGETQYF	TGCAGCGTTGATGGGGACAGGGGAGGCGAGACCCAGTACTTC
TRBJ2-2	-	TRBV5-6	-	CASSLAIAPGELFF	TGTGCCAGCAGCTTGGCCATCGCACCCGGGGAGCTGTTTTTT
TRBJ2-7	many	TRBV7-2	-	CASSPNDGAYEQYF	TGTGCCAGCAGCCCTAACGACGGCGCCTACGAGCAGTACTTC
TRBJ2-7	many	TRBV20-1	-	CSARDLRASYEQYF	TGCAGTGCTAGAGATCTCCGGGCTTCCTACGAGCAGTACTTC
TRBJ2-7	medium-sized	TRBV10-1	TRBD1	CASSDRGPSYEQYF	TGCGCCAGCAGCGACAGGGGCCCTTCCTACGAGCAGTACTTC
TRBJ2-5	-	TRBV29-1	TRBD2	CSVQDLAGGETQYF	TGCAGCGTCCAAGACCTAGCGGGAGGAGAGACCCAGTACTTC
TRBJ1-5	many	TRBV18	-	CASSPTRVSNQPQHF	TGTGCCAGCTCACCCACGCGTGTTAGCAATCAGCCCCAGCATTTT
TRBJ2-7	many	TRBV7-9	TRBD1	CASSSPGQGSEQYF	TGTGCCAGCAGCTCACCGGGACAGGGGTCCGAGCAGTACTTC
TRBJ1-5	many	TRBV12-3/TRBV12-4	TRBD1	CASANYQGAQGPQHF	TGTGCCAGCGCGAACTACCAGGGGGCTCAGGGGCCCCAGCATTTT
TRBJ2-1	many	TRBV18	TRBD2	CASSPPGSGMSYNEQFF	TGTGCCAGCTCACCACCGGGTAGCGGGATGTCCTACAATGAGCAGTTCTTC
TRBJ2-3	many	TRBV5-5	TRBD2	CASSETSGSFWGTQYF	TGTGCCAGCAGCGAGACTAGCGGGAGTTTTTGGGGTACGCAGTATTTT
TRBJ1-1	many	TRBV20-1	-	CSARGGGRTDYTEAFF	TGCAGTGCTAGAGGAGGAGGTAGGACAGACTACACTGAAGCTTTCTTT
TRBJ1-1	many	TRBV7-2	-	CASSFDRRGSAEAFF	TGTGCCAGCAGCTTCGACAGGCGGGGGAGCGCTGAAGCTTTCTTT
TRBJ1-4	many	TRBV3-1	-	CASSSSHVKLFF	TGTGCCAGCAGCTCATCTCACGTGAAACTGTTTTTT